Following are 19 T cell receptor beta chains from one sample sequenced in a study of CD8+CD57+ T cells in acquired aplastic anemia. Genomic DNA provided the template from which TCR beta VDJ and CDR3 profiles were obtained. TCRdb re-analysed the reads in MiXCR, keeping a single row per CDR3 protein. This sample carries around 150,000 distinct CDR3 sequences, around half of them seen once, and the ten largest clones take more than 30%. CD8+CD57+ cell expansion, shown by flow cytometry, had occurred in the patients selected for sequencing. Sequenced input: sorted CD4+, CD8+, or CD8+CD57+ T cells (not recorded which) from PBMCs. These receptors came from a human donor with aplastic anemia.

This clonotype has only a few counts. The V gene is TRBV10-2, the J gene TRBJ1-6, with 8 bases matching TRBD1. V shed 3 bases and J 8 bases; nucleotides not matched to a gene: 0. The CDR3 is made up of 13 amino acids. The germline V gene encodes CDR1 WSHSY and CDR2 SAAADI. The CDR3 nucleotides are TGCGCCAGCAGTGAACAGGGGGATTCACCCCTCCACTTT. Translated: CASSEQGDSPLHF.

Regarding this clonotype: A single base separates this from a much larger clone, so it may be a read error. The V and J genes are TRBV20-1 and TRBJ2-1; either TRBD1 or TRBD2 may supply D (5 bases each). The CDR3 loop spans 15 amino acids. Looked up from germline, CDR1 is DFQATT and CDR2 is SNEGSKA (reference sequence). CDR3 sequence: CSAPGLGAYYNEQLF. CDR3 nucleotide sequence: TGCAGTGCTCCGGGGCTTGGGGCGTATTACAATGAGCAGCTCTTC.

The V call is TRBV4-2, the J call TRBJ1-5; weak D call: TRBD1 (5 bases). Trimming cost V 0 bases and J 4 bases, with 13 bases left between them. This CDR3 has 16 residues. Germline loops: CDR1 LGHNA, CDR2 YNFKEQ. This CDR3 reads CASSQDRRGGNQPQHF. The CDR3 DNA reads TGTGCCAGCAGCCAAGATAGGCGGGGGGGGAATCAGCCCCAGCATTTT.

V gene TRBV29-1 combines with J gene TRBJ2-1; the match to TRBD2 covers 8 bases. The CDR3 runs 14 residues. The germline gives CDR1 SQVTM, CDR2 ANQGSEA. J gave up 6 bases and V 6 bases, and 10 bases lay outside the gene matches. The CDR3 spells CSVVGTRGPNEQFF. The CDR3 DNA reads TGCAGCGTGGTCGGGACTAGAGGGCCCAATGAGCAGTTCTTC.

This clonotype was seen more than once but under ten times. Here the CDR3 reads CASSLELGNEQFF. CDR3 nucleotide sequence: TGTGCCAGCAGCTTAGAACTGGGCAATGAGCAGTTCTTC. V is TRBV11-2 and J is TRBJ2-1; D remains ambiguous. The CDR3 is made up of 13 amino acids. V shed 0 bases and J shed 6 bases, with 6 bases lying between them. Germline values: CDR1 SGHAT, CDR2 FQNNGV.

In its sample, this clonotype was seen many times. The CDR3: CSARDGMGQRFF. Written as DNA, the CDR3 is TGCAGTGCTAGAGACGGGATGGGACAGCGATTTTTT. The chain is built from TRBV20-1 and TRBJ1-4, with 7 bases that match TRBD1. The CDR3 consists of 12 residues. V lost 0 bases, J lost 17 bases, and 9 bases stayed unmatched. The germline gives CDR1 DFQATT, CDR2 SNEGSKA (reference sequence).

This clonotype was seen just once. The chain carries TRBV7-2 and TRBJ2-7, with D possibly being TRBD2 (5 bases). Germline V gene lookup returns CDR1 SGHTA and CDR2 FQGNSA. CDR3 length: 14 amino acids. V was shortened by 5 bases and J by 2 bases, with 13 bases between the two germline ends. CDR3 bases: TGTGCCAGCAGCAGCCGGACTGACCCCTACGAGCAGTACTTC. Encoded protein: CASSSRTDPYEQYF.

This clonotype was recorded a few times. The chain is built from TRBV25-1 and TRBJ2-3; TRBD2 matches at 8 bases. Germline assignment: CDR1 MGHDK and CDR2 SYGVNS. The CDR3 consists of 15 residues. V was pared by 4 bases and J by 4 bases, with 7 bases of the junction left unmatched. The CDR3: CASSVGSGGPDTQYF. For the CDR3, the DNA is TGTGCCAGCAGTGTCGGAAGCGGGGGCCCAGATACGCAGTATTTT.

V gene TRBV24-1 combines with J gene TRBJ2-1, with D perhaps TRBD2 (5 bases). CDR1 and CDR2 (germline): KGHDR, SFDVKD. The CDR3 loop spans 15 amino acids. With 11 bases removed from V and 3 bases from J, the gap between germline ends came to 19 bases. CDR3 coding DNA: TGTGCCAGCTACCCTCCGGAGGCAGTCTACAATGAGCAGTTCTTC. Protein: CASYPPEAVYNEQFF.

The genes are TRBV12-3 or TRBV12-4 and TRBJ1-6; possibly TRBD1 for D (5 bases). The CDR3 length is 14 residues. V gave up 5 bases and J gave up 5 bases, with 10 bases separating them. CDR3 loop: CASSEVTDNSPLHF. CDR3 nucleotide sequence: TGTGCCAGCAGTGAGGTGACAGATAATTCACCCCTCCACTTT.

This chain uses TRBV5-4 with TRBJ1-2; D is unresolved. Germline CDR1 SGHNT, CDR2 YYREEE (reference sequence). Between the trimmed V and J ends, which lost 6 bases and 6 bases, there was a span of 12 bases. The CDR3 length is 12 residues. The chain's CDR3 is CASNAGLDGYTF. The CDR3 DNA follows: TGTGCCAGCAACGCTGGGTTGGATGGCTACACCTTC.

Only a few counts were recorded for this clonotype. CDR3 sequence (DNA): TGTGCCAGCAGTTCATCGGGCGGGCTCTATGGCTACACCTTC. Its protein product is CASSSSGGLYGYTF. The rearrangement joins TRBV27 to TRBJ1-2, with D unclear. The CDR3 is 14 residues long. V gave up 4 bases and J gave up 4 bases, with 13 bases separating them. Germline V gene data show CDR1 as MNHEY and CDR2 as SMNVEV (reference sequence).

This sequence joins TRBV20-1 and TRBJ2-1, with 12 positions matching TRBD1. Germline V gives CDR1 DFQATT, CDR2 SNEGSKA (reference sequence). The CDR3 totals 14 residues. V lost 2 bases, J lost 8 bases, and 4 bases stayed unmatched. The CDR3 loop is CSARTGQGADEQFF. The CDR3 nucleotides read TGCAGTGCTAGAACGGGACAGGGGGCGGATGAGCAGTTCTTC.

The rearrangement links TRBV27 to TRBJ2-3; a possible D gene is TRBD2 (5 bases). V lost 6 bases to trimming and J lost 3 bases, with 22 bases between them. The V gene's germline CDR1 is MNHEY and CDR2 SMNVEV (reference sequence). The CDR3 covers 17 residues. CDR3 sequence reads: CASSPLGSGFLTDTQYF. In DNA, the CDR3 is TGTGCCAGCAGCCCCCTGGGGAGCGGATTTTTAACAGATACGCAGTATTTT.

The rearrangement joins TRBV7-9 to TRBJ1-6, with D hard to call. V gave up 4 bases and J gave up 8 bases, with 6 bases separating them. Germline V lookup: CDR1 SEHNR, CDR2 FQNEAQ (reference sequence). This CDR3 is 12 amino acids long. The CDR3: CASSSNYSPLHF. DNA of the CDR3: TGTGCCAGCAGCTCAAACTATTCACCCCTCCACTTT.

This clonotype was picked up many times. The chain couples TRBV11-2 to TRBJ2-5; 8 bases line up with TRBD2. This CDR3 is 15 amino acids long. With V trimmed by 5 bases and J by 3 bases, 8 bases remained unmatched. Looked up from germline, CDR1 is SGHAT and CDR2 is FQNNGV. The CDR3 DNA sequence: TGTGCCAGCAGCCCCGGGACTAGAGACGAAGAGACCCAGTACTTC. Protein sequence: CASSPGTRDEETQYF.

The CDR3 sequence is CASWSGGAVHYGYTF. The CDR3 DNA sequence: TGTGCCAGCTGGTCAGGGGGCGCCGTTCACTATGGCTACACCTTC. The J gene is TRBJ1-2, the V gene TRBV2; TRBD1 agrees at 8 bases. The germline V gene has CDR1 SNHLY and CDR2 FYNNEI. The junction had 11 bases not matched to a gene; V was cut back by 8 bases and J by 3 bases. This CDR3 spans 15 amino acids.

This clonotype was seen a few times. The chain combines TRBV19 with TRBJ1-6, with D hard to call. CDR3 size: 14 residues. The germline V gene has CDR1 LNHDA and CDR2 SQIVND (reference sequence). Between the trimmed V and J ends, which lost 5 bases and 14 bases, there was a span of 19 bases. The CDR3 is CASSPSQDLITLHF. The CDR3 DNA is TGTGCCAGTAGTCCGTCCCAAGACCTCATCACCCTCCACTTT.

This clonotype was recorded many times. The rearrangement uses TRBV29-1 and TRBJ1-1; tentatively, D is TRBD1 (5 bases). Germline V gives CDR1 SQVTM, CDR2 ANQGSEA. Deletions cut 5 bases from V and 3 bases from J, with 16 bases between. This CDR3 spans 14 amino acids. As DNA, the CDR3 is TGCAGCGTTTACCTCAGGGAAAAGTACACTGAAGCTTTCTTT. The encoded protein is CSVYLREKYTEAFF. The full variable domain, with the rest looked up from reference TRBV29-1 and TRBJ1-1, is SAVISQKPSRDICQRGTSLTIQCQVDSQVTMMFWYRQQPGQSLTLIATANQGSEATYESGFVIDKFPISRPNLTFSTLTVSNMSPEDSSIYLCSVYLREKYTEAFFGQGTRLTVV.